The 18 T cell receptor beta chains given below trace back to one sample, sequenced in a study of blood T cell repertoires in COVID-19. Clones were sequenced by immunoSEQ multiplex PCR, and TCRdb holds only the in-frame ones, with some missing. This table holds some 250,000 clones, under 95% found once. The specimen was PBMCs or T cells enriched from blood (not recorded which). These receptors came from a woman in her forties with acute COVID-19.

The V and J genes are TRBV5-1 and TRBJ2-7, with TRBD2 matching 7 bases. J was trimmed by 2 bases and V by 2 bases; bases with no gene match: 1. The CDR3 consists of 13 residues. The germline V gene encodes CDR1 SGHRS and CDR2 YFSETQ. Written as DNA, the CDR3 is TGCGCCAGCAGCTTAGCGGGGCCCTACGAGCAGTACTTC. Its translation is CASSLAGPYEQYF.

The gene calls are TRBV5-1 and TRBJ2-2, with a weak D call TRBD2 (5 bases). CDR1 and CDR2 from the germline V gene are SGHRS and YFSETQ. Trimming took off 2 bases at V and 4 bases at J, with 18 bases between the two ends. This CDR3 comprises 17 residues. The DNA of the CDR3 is TGCGCCAGCAGCTTAGTACGGGGTCCGAGTGGCACCGGGGAGCTGTTTTTT. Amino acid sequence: CASSLVRGPSGTGELFF.

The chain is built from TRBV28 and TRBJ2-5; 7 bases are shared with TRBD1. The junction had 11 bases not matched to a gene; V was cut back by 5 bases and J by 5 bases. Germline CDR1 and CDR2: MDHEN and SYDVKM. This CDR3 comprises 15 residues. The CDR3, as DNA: TGTGCCAGCAGTAAAGGGGGCCAGGGGCGGGAGACCCAGTACTTC. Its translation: CASSKGGQGRETQYF. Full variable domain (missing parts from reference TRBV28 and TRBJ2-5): DVKVTQSSRYLVKRTGEKVFLECVQDMDHENMFWYRQDPGLGLRLIYFSYDVKMKEKGDIPEGYSVSREKKERFSLILESASTNQTSMYLCASSKGGQGRETQYFGPGTRLLVL.

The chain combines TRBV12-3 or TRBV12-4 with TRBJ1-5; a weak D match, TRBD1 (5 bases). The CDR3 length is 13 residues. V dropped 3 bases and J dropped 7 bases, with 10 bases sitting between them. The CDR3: CASSLVRVQPQHF. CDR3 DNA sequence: TGTGCCAGCAGTTTGGTCAGGGTCCAGCCCCAGCATTTT.

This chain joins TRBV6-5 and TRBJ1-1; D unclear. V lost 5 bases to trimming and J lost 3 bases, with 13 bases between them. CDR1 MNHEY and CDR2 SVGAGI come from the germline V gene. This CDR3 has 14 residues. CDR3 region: CASSPPGGYTEAFF. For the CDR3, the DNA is TGTGCCAGCAGTCCACCCGGCGGGTACACTGAAGCTTTCTTT.

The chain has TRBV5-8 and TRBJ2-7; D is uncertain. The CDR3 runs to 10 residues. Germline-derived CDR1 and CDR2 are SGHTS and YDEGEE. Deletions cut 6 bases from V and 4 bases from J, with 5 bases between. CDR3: CASTAYEQYF. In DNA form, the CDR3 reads TGTGCCAGCACCGCGTACGAGCAGTACTTC.

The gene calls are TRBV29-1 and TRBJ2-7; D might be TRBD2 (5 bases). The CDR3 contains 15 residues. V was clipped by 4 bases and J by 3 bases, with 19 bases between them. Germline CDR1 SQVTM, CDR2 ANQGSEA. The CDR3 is CSVVTHPEVFYEQYF. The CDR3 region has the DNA TGCAGCGTTGTTACACATCCGGAGGTTTTCTACGAGCAGTACTTC.

This CDR3 is CSVEGQGANTEAFF. CDR3 bases: TGCAGCGTAGAGGGACAGGGGGCTAACACTGAAGCTTTCTTT. J is TRBJ1-1 and V is TRBV29-1; 12 positions match TRBD1. CDR3 length equals 14 residues. The germline gives CDR1 SQVTM, CDR2 ANQGSEA. Trimming removed 6 bases from V and 2 bases from J; junction bases left unmatched: 4.

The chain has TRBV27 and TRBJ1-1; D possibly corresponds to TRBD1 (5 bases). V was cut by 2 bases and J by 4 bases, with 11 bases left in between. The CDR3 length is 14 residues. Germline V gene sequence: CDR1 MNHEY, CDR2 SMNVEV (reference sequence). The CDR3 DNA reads TGTGCCAGCAGTTTAAAAGGGAGGGGCACTGAAGCTTTCTTT. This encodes CASSLKGRGTEAFF.

This CDR3 reads CASSQLTGSYGYTF. In nucleotides, the CDR3 is TGTGCCAGTAGTCAGTTAACAGGGTCCTATGGCTACACCTTC. V gene TRBV19 combines with J gene TRBJ1-2; D may be TRBD1 (6 bases). V lost 5 bases and J lost 4, with 14 bases in between. CDR3 size: 14 residues. Germline CDR1 reads LNHDA; CDR2 reads SQIVND (reference sequence).

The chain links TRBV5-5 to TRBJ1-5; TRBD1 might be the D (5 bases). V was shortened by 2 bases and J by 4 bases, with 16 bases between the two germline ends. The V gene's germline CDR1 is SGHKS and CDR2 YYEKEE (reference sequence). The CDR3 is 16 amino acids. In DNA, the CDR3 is TGTGCCAGCAGCTTTCGGCCGGCGGCAGGGAATCAGCCCCAGCATTTT. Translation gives CASSFRPAAGNQPQHF.

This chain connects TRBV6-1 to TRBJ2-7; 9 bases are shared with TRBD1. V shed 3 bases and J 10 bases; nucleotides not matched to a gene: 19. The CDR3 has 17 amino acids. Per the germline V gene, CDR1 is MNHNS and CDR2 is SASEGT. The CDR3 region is CASSEMGPSPGQGKQYF. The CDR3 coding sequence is TGTGCCAGCAGTGAGATGGGCCCGAGTCCGGGACAGGGCAAACAGTACTTC.

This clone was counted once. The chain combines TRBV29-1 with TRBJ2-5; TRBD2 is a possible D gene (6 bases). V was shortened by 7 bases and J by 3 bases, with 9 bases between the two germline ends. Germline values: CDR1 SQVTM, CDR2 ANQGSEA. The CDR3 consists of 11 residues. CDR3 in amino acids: CSGGLKETQYF. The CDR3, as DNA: TGCAGCGGGGGACTTAAAGAGACCCAGTACTTC.

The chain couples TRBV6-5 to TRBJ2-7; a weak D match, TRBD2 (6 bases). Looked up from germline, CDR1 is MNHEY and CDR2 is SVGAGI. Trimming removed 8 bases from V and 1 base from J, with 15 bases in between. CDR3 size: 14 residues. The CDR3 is CASFVAAGSYEQYF. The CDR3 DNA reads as TGTGCCAGCTTCGTTGCAGCGGGTTCCTACGAGCAGTACTTC.

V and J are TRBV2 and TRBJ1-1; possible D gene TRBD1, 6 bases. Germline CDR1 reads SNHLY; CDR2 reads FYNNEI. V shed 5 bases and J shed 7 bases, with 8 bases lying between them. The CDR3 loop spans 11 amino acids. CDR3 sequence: CASSTTGEAFF. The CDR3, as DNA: TGTGCCAGCAGTACGACAGGTGAAGCTTTCTTT.

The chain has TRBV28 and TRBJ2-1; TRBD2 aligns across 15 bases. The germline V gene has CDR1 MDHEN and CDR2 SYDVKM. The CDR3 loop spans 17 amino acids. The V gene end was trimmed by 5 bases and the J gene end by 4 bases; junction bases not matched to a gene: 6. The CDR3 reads CASSPGLAGGIYNEQFF. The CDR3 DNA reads TGTGCCAGCAGTCCCGGACTAGCGGGGGGGATATACAATGAGCAGTTCTTC. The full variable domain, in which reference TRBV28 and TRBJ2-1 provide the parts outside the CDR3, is DVKVTQSSRYLVKRTGEKVFLECVQDMDHENMFWYRQDPGLGLRLIYFSYDVKMKEKGDIPEGYSVSREKKERFSLILESASTNQTSMYLCASSPGLAGGIYNEQFFGPGTRLTVL.

For the CDR3, the DNA is TGCAGTGCCCGGGTCCGGGGAACGCAGTATTTT. This encodes CSARVRGTQYF. This rearrangement joins TRBV20-1 to TRBJ2-3; possible D gene TRBD2, 5 bases. The CDR3 totals 11 residues. Germline CDR1 reads DFQATT; CDR2 reads SNEGSKA (reference sequence). With 6 bases removed from V and 9 bases from J, the gap between germline ends came to 13 bases.

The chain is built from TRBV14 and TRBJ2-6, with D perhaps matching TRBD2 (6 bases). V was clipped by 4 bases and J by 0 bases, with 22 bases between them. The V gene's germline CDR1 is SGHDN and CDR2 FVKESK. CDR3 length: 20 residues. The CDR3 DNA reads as TGTGCCAGCAGCCGGGGGGTTGTGCAGCGAGCTGTCTCTGGGGCCAACGTCCTGACTTTC. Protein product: CASSRGVVQRAVSGANVLTF.